Presented here are 24 T cell receptor beta chains from one specimen sequenced in a study of PD-1 blockade in classical Hodgkin lymphoma. All patients experienced relapse after autologous stem cell transplantation, and brentuximab vedotin exposure was variable. Libraries were prepared by immunoSEQ multiplex PCR; TCRdb keeps only in-frame clonotypes and omits some of them. Among 20,000 to 25,000 clones listed, over 70% were seen once. Specimen: peripheral blood mononuclear cells (PBMCs), collected at baseline. The source of these receptors is a human donor with classical Hodgkin lymphoma.

Here the CDR3 DNA reads TGCAGCGTTGAAGAAGCGGAGACCCAGTACTTC. Protein sequence: CSVEEAETQYF. The chain couples TRBV29-1 to TRBJ2-5, with D unclear. The CDR3 contains 11 residues. CDR1 is SQVTM and CDR2 is ANQGSEA in the germline V gene. The ends were cut back, 0 bases at V and 5 bases at J, with 4 bases in the middle.

The gene calls are TRBV7-3 and TRBJ2-5; the D is unclear. The CDR3 contains 17 residues. The V gene lost 1 base and the J gene lost 3 bases, with 18 bases spanning the gap. Germline V gene lookup returns CDR1 SGHTA and CDR2 FQGTGA. In DNA, the CDR3 is TGTGCCAGCAGCTTAAATGGTCTAGGGCTGAGTAAAGAGACCCAGTACTTC. It translates to CASSLNGLGLSKETQYF.

The chain has TRBV7-2 and TRBJ1-1; D gene uncertain. V lost 5 bases and J 6 bases, leaving 16 bases between the germline ends. Germline CDR1 and CDR2: SGHTA and FQGNSA. The CDR3 covers 14 residues. The CDR3 coding sequence is TGTGCCAGCAGCCAGCGTCGTTTGAGCGCTGAAGCTTTCTTT. Translating it yields CASSQRRLSAEAFF.

This chain joins TRBV19 and TRBJ1-5; a weak D match, TRBD1 (6 bases). This CDR3 contains 14 residues. Germline CDR1 is LNHDA and CDR2 is SQIVND (reference sequence). V was clipped by 5 bases and J by 7 bases, with 15 bases between them. The CDR3 loop is CASSPTGGGQPQHF. The CDR3 DNA reads TGTGCCAGTAGTCCTACAGGCGGGGGCCAGCCCCAGCATTTT. The whole variable domain, filled in from reference TRBV19 and TRBJ1-5, reads DGGITQSPKYLFRKEGQNVTLSCEQNLNHDAMYWYRQDPGQGLRLIYYSQIVNDFQKGDIAEGYSVSREKKESFPLTVTSAQKNPTAFYLCASSPTGGGQPQHFGDGTRLSIL.

The chain links TRBV4-2 to TRBJ2-6; D not resolved. Germline V gene lookup returns CDR1 LGHNA and CDR2 YNFKEQ. This CDR3 is built from 15 residues. V lost 1 base and J 0 bases, leaving 4 bases between the germline ends. CDR3 residues: CASSQGDSGANVLTF. CDR3 DNA sequence: TGTGCCAGCAGCCAAGGAGACTCTGGGGCCAACGTCCTGACTTTC.

The chain recombines TRBV7-9 with TRBJ2-3; TRBD1 matches 7 bases. V lost 0 bases and J lost 9; bases outside the gene matches: 6. The CDR3 covers 14 residues. Germline CDR1 is SEHNR and CDR2 is FQNEAQ (reference sequence). The CDR3, as DNA: TGTGCCAGCAGCTTAGCGGGGGACAGTCGAACGCAGTATTTT. It translates to CASSLAGDSRTQYF. The whole variable domain, remainder taken from reference TRBV7-9 and TRBJ2-3, is DTGVSQNPRHKITKRGQNVTFRCDPISEHNRLYWYRQTLGQGPEFLTYFQNEAQLEKSRLLSDRFSAERPKGSFSTLEIQRTEQGDSAMYLCASSLAGDSRTQYFGPGTRLTVL.

The V and J genes are TRBV6-5 and TRBJ2-5; 8 nucleotides agree with TRBD2. The J segment lost 5 bases and the V segment lost 6 bases, leaving 11 bases of the junction unmatched. This CDR3 region has 15 residues. CDR1 and CDR2 from the germline V gene are MNHEY and SVGAGI. CDR3: CASSKTLAGRETQYF. The CDR3 bases are TGTGCCAGCAGCAAAACCTTAGCGGGGCGGGAGACCCAGTACTTC.

The chain employs TRBV30 and TRBJ1-1; possible D gene TRBD1, 5 bases. The CDR3 consists of 15 residues. V gave up 1 base and J gave up 8 bases, with 20 bases separating them. Looked up from germline, CDR1 is GTSNPN and CDR2 is SVGIG (reference sequence). CDR3 region: CAWSDHYLTQGEAFF. The CDR3 DNA reads TGTGCCTGGAGTGACCACTATCTAACCCAGGGAGAAGCTTTCTTT.

The V and J genes are TRBV30 and TRBJ1-1, with D maybe TRBD1 (5 bases). The V gene's germline CDR1 is GTSNPN and CDR2 SVGIG (reference sequence). There are 12 residues in the CDR3. V lost 3 bases, J lost 5 bases, and 10 bases lay in between. The CDR3 nucleotides read TGTGCCTGGAGGCGGGACGGGACTGAAGCTTTCTTT. Protein product: CAWRRDGTEAFF.

The chain links TRBV4-1 to TRBJ2-7; maybe TRBD1 (5 bases). Per the germline V gene, CDR1 is MGHRA and CDR2 is YSYEKL. V was pared by 1 base and J by 3 bases, with 13 bases between. The CDR3 length is 15 residues. The CDR3 DNA reads as TGCGCCAGCAGCCAAGTGGCAGGGCGAAGCTACGAGCAGTACTTC. Translating gives CASSQVAGRSYEQYF.

The chain joins TRBV5-1 to TRBJ1-1; D remains unclear. The CDR3 sequence is 14 residues long. V dropped 4 bases and J dropped 5 bases, with 15 bases sitting between them. The germline CDR1 and CDR2 sequences are SGHRS and YFSETQ. This CDR3 reads CASSEGTRRTEAFF. The CDR3 nucleotides are TGCGCCAGCAGCGAAGGCACCCGACGAACTGAAGCTTTCTTT.

The chain has TRBV6-1 and TRBJ2-5; 11 nucleotides match TRBD2. The CDR3 covers 15 residues. The V segment lost 5 bases and the J segment 5 bases; nucleotides outside the gene matches: 7. Germline V gives CDR1 MNHNS, CDR2 SASEGT. The CDR3 region is CASSNSGGAFETQYF. CDR3 bases: TGTGCCAGCAGTAATAGCGGGGGGGCCTTTGAGACCCAGTACTTC.

This clone was seen only once. CDR3: CAISDGVETQYF. The DNA of the CDR3 is TGTGCCATCAGTGACGGTGTAGAGACCCAGTACTTC. The chain is built from TRBV10-3 and TRBJ2-5, with no clear D. Per germline, CDR1 ENHRY and CDR2 SYGVKD. The CDR3 is made up of 12 amino acids. Deletions cut 3 bases from V and 4 bases from J, with 6 bases between.

The V and J genes are TRBV27 and TRBJ2-5; D is undetermined. The germline gives CDR1 MNHEY, CDR2 SMNVEV (reference sequence). The CDR3 loop spans 13 amino acids. The V and J ends lost 4 bases and 0 bases respectively, with 6 bases between them. The CDR3 DNA follows: TGTGCCAGCAGTTACATGTACCAAGAGACCCAGTACTTC. Amino acids: CASSYMYQETQYF.

The chain links TRBV7-9 to TRBJ1-1, with 10 bases lining up with TRBD1. This CDR3 comprises 15 residues. After removal of 4 bases from V and 3 bases from J, the junction contained 5 bases not matched to a gene. CDR1 is SEHNR, CDR2 FQNEAQ, per germline (reference sequence). The CDR3 DNA reads as TGTGCCAGCAGCTCGCCCGGGACAGGGGACACTGAAGCTTTCTTT. Residues: CASSSPGTGDTEAFF.

This clone was detected only a few times. The chain recombines TRBV21-1 with TRBJ1-6. TRBV21-1 is recorded as a pseudogene. The CDR3 runs to 14 residues. CDR3 coding DNA: TGTGCCAGCAGCAGGCGGGAATACAATTCACCCCTCCACTTT. This encodes CASSRREYNSPLHF.

This clone occurred once. The chain couples TRBV4-2 to TRBJ2-1, with 10 bases identical to TRBD2. CDR3 length equals 19 residues. J lost 1 base, V lost 5 bases, and 14 bases had no gene match. Per the germline V gene, CDR1 is LGHNA and CDR2 is YNFKEQ. CDR3 region: CASSSRGASGGGSYNEQFF. DNA of the CDR3: TGTGCCAGCAGCTCCCGGGGGGCTAGCGGGGGTGGGTCCTACAATGAGCAGTTCTTC.

J is TRBJ1-5 and V is TRBV19; 7 bases align to TRBD1. The CDR3 loop spans 15 amino acids. Germline V CDR1 and CDR2: LNHDA, SQIVND (reference sequence). With 3 bases clipped from V and 7 bases from J, the junction kept 9 bases outside the gene matches. For the CDR3, the DNA is TGTGCCAGTAGTATGGCACGAAGGGGGCAACAGCCCCAGCATTTT. Protein product: CASSMARRGQQPQHF.

In its sample, this clone was seen once. The chain links TRBV27 to TRBJ1-6; TRBD1 matches 7 bases. The CDR3 totals 16 residues. Germline-derived CDR1 and CDR2 are MNHEY and SMNVEV (reference sequence). V shed 6 bases and J 10 bases; nucleotides not matched to a gene: 15. For the CDR3, the DNA is TGTGCCAGCAGCATGCAGGGGGAAATTGGTGGATCACCCCTCCACTTT. Translating it yields CASSMQGEIGGSPLHF.

The rearrangement links TRBV9 to TRBJ2-2; D is ambiguous. The CDR3 runs to 14 residues. From germline, CDR1 is SGDLS and CDR2 YYNGEE. Trimming pared 4 bases from V and 1 base from J, leaving 8 bases between. In DNA, the CDR3 is TGTGCCAGCAGCAGTAGCCGGAACACCGGGGAGCTGTTTTTT. Translating it yields CASSSSRNTGELFF.

Within the sample, this clone is medium-sized (0.01 to 0.1%). The V gene is TRBV7-9, the J gene TRBJ2-1, with 7 positions matching TRBD2. After removal of 5 bases from V and 0 bases from J, the junction contained 7 bases not matched to a gene. Germline values: CDR1 SEHNR, CDR2 FQNEAQ (reference sequence). CDR3 size: 16 residues. CDR3 nucleotides: TGTGCCAGCAGCGGTCGCGGGGGTCCCTCCTACAATGAGCAGTTCTTC. Its translation is CASSGRGGPSYNEQFF.

This clone was detected a few times. The chain joins TRBV4-1 to TRBJ1-3; TRBD1 agrees at 7 bases. Per the germline V gene, CDR1 is MGHRA and CDR2 is YSYEKL. Trimming cost V 2 bases and J 0 bases; bases outside gene matches: 4. The CDR3 is made up of 16 amino acids. The CDR3 here is CASSQRDSGSGNTIYF. The CDR3 region has the DNA TGCGCCAGCAGCCAACGGGACAGTGGCTCTGGAAACACCATATATTTT.

V and J are TRBV1 and TRBJ1-4. TRBV1 counts as a pseudogene. The CDR3 runs to 18 residues. The CDR3 here is CTSSQESPSLTTNEKLFF. DNA of the CDR3: TGCACCAGCAGCCAAGAGTCTCCAAGCCTTACAACTAATGAAAAACTGTTTTTT.

V is TRBV27 and J is TRBJ2-7; D unresolved. The CDR3 length is 13 residues. CDR1 and CDR2 from the germline V gene are MNHEY and SMNVEV (reference sequence). Trimming shortened V by 5 bases and J by 10 bases, and 18 bases separated the two germline ends. The CDR3 spells CASSPRVVPVQYF. The CDR3 bases are TGTGCCAGCAGTCCCCGAGTGGTCCCCGTCCAGTACTTC.